This TCR beta chain was captured by sequencing in a study of blood T cell repertoires in COVID-19. The CDR3 runs 12 residues. V was clipped by 3 bases and J by 12 bases, with 13 bases between them. Germline values: CDR1 SGHDT, CDR2 YYEEEE. While infection was still active, Seattle patients were enrolled and then followed longitudinally. Only one count was recorded for this clone. Data came from immunoSEQ multiplex PCR; TCRdb stores just in-frame clones and leaves some out. The table has some 400,000 clones, 70% to 90% seen once. Material for sequencing was peripheral blood. This chain connects TRBV5-6 to TRBJ2-1; D unresolved. The origin of this receptor is a woman aged 55-75 years with COVID-19, enrolled during active disease. The CDR3 nucleotides are TGTGCCAGCAGCTCCGTCCCTGAGTGGCAGTTCTTC. This encodes CASSSVPEWQFF.